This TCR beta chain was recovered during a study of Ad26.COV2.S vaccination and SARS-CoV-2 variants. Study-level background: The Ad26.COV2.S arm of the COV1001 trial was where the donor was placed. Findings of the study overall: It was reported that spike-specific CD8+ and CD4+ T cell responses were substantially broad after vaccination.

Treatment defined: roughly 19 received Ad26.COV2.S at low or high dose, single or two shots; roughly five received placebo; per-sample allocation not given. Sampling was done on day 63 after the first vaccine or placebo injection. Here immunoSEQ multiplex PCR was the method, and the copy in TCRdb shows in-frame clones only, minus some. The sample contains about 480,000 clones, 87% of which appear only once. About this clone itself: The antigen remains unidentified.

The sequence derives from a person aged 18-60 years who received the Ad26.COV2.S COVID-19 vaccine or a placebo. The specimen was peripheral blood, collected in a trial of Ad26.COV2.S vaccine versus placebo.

CDR3 nucleotide sequence: TGTGCCAGTAGTAGGTTATGGACTAGCGGAGGTAATGAGCAGTTCTTC. It codes for CASSRLWTSGGNEQFF. The chain recombines TRBV19 with TRBJ2-1, with 10 bases matching TRBD2. The CDR3 runs to 16 residues. Unmatched junction bases numbered 10, after V lost 4 bases and J lost 7 bases. CDR1 and CDR2 from the germline V gene are LNHDA and SQIVND (reference sequence).